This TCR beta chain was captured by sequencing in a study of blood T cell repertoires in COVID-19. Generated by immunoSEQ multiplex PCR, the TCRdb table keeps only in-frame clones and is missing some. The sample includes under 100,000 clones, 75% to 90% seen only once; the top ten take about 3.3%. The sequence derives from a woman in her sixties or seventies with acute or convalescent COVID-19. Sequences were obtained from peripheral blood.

CDR3 residues: CASSLNSAGLGYTF. The CDR3 region has the DNA TGCGCCAGCAGCTTGAATTCGGCAGGGCTCGGCTACACCTTC. The chain recombines TRBV5-1 with TRBJ1-2; possibly TRBD1 for D (5 bases). Trimming left V 1 base short and J 8 bases short, with 15 bases between. The germline gives CDR1 SGHRS, CDR2 YFSETQ. The CDR3 contains 14 residues.